A selection of T cell receptor beta chains follows, all from one sample in a study of cytomegalovirus exposure and HLA in healthy donors. The assay was immunoSEQ multiplex PCR, and TCRdb's table has in-frame clones only and misses some. The sample holds around 140,000 clones; around 90% are singletons and the top ten take roughly 0.5%. The sequenced sample was PBMCs. These TCRs come from a woman in her thirties or forties in good health and CMV-seronegative. Both conserved end residues are part of each CDR3. Fields, in order: D gene, clone size, V gene, J gene, CDR3 DNA, CDR3 protein. A D gene is named only where the DNA matches it firmly. Only some rows state a clone size, as once, few, many or a class for expanded clones.

d_call: NA; clone_size: NA; v_call: TRBV30; j_call: TRBJ1-1; cdr3_nt: TGTGCCTGGGAATTAACAGGGTCCACTGAAGCTTTCTTT; cdr3_aa: CAWELTGSTEAFF
d_call: NA; clone_size: NA; v_call: TRBV6-1; j_call: TRBJ1-2; cdr3_nt: TGTGCCAGCAGTGAGGGGAGGTCCGGACCGACCATCTATGGCTACACCTTC; cdr3_aa: CASSEGRSGPTIYGYTF
d_call: TRBD1; clone_size: NA; v_call: TRBV28; j_call: TRBJ1-4; cdr3_nt: TGTGCCAGCAGCCAAGACAGGGGGGCAACTAATGAAAAACTGTTTTTT; cdr3_aa: CASSQDRGATNEKLFF
d_call: NA; clone_size: NA; v_call: TRBV7-9; j_call: TRBJ1-1; cdr3_nt: TGTGCCATCCACAGGAACACTGAAGCTTTCTTT; cdr3_aa: CAIHRNTEAFF
d_call: NA; clone_size: NA; v_call: TRBV29-1; j_call: TRBJ1-1; cdr3_nt: TGCAGCGTTGCCCCCCAGGTCAACACTGAAGCTTTCTTT; cdr3_aa: CSVAPQVNTEAFF
d_call: TRBD1; clone_size: NA; v_call: TRBV4-3; j_call: TRBJ2-7; cdr3_nt: TGCGCCAGCAGCCAAGAGGACAGGGGGCTCGAGCAGTACTTC; cdr3_aa: CASSQEDRGLEQYF
d_call: NA; clone_size: NA; v_call: TRBV7-2; j_call: TRBJ2-1; cdr3_nt: TGTGCCAGCAGCTTAGCTAGCTCCTACAATGAGCAGTTCTTC; cdr3_aa: CASSLASSYNEQFF
d_call: TRBD2; clone_size: NA; v_call: TRBV4-3; j_call: TRBJ2-5; cdr3_nt: TGCGCCAGCAGCCAGGAACCGGGACTAGCGTCCGAAGAGACCCAGTACTTC; cdr3_aa: CASSQEPGLASEETQYF
d_call: NA; clone_size: NA; v_call: TRBV30; j_call: TRBJ2-5; cdr3_nt: TGTGCCTGGAGTGCAGGGACTTATCAAGAGACCCAGTACTTC; cdr3_aa: CAWSAGTYQETQYF
d_call: NA; clone_size: NA; v_call: TRBV4-3; j_call: TRBJ2-6; cdr3_nt: TGCGCCAGCAGCCGCAAAGCCAGTCCGTCGGGAACCGGGGCCAACGTCCTGACTTTC; cdr3_aa: CASSRKASPSGTGANVLTF
d_call: NA; clone_size: few; v_call: TRBV5-4; j_call: TRBJ1-4; cdr3_nt: TGTGCCAGCAGCTTGCTGGGCTCTGAAAAACTGTTTTTT; cdr3_aa: CASSLLGSEKLFF
d_call: TRBD1; clone_size: once; v_call: TRBV28; j_call: TRBJ2-7; cdr3_nt: TGTGCCAGCAGATCGGGACAGGCCTACGAGCAGTACTTC; cdr3_aa: CASRSGQAYEQYF
d_call: NA; clone_size: NA; v_call: TRBV11-2; j_call: TRBJ1-1; cdr3_nt: TGTGCCAGCAACAAACAGGAGAACACTGAAGCTTTCTTT; cdr3_aa: CASNKQENTEAFF
d_call: TRBD1; clone_size: NA; v_call: TRBV7-9; j_call: TRBJ2-7; cdr3_nt: TGTGCCAGCAGCTTAGGGACAGGGGGGGTCCACGAGCAGTACTTC; cdr3_aa: CASSLGTGGVHEQYF
d_call: TRBD1; clone_size: NA; v_call: TRBV11-1; j_call: TRBJ1-1; cdr3_nt: TGTGCCAGCAGCACCCGGGACAGGATGAACACTGAAGCTTTCTTT; cdr3_aa: CASSTRDRMNTEAFF
d_call: NA; clone_size: NA; v_call: TRBV7-8; j_call: TRBJ1-2; cdr3_nt: TGTGCCAGCAGCCGTATTAAGGGGATTCACTATGGCTACACCTTC; cdr3_aa: CASSRIKGIHYGYTF
d_call: TRBD2; clone_size: NA; v_call: TRBV5-1; j_call: TRBJ2-7; cdr3_nt: TGCGCCAGCAGCCCGTGGGCTAGCGGAGGCAGCTCCTACGAGCAGTACTTC; cdr3_aa: CASSPWASGGSSYEQYF
d_call: NA; clone_size: once; v_call: TRBV6-5; j_call: TRBJ2-1; cdr3_nt: TGTGCCAGCAGTTACACTCGGACAGTTTGGGATGAGCAGTTCTTC; cdr3_aa: CASSYTRTVWDEQFF
d_call: TRBD2; clone_size: NA; v_call: TRBV5-1; j_call: TRBJ2-7; cdr3_nt: TGCGCCAGCAGCCTTAGCGGGAGGTCCCACGAGCAGTGCTTC; cdr3_aa: CASSLSGRSHEQCF
d_call: NA; clone_size: NA; v_call: TRBV6-1; j_call: TRBJ1-5; cdr3_nt: TGTGCCAGCAGTGAAATAAACGGTAAGAATCAGCCCCAGCATTTT; cdr3_aa: CASSEINGKNQPQHF